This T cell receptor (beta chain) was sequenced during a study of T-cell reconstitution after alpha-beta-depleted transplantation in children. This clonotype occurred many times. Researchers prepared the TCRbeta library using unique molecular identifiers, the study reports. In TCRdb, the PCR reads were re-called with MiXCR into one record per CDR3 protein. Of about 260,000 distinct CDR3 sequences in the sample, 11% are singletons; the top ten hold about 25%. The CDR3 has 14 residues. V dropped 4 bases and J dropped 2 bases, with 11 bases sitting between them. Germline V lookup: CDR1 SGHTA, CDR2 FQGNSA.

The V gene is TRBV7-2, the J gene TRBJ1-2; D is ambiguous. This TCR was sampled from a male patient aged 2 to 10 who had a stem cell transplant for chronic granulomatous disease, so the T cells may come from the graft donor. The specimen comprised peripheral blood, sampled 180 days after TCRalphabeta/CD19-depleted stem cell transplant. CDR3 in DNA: TGTGCCAGCAGCTCCCTAGGATCAAACTATGGCTACACCTTC. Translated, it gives CASSSLGSNYGYTF.